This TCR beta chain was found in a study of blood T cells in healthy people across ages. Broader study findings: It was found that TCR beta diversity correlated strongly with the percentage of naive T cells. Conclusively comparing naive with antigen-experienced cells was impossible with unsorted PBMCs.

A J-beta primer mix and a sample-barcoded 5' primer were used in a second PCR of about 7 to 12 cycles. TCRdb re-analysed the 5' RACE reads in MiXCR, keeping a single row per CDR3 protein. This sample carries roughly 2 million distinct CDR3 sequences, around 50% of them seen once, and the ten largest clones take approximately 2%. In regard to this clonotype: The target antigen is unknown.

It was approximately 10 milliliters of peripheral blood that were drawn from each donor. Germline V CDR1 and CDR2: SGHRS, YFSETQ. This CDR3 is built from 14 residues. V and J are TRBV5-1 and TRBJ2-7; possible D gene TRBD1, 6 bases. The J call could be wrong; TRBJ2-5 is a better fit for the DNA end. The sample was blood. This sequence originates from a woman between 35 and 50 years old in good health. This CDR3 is CASSIGTRQETQYF. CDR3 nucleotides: TGCGCCAGCAGTATCGGGACAAGACAAGAGACCCAGTACTTC.